A selection of T cell receptor beta chains follows, all from one sample in a study of blood T cell repertoires in COVID-19. Some clones are missing from TCRdb's copy, which holds only in-frame ones; the method was immunoSEQ multiplex PCR. The sample records a few hundred thousand clones, over 75% being singletons. The sample taken for sequencing was PBMCs or T cells enriched from blood (not recorded which). The receptor source for this set is a young woman who had recovered from COVID-19. Both conserved end residues are trimmed from each CDR3. A D gene is named only where the DNA matches it firmly.

d_gene	v_gene	j_gene	CDR3aa
-	TRBV7-9	TRBJ2-2	ASSLGPGVSGELF
TRBD1	TRBV4-1	TRBJ2-2	ASSFRTGGRSNTGELF
-	TRBV10-3	TRBJ1-1	ALRTGTTNTEAF
-	TRBV28	TRBJ1-5	ASRLPVSNQPQH
-	TRBV7-9	TRBJ1-1	ASSASGSGTEAF
TRBD1	TRBV28	TRBJ1-1	ASSSRQGALNTEAF
-	TRBV19	TRBJ1-5	ASAGHSNQPQH
TRBD1	TRBV30	TRBJ1-1	AWGQGAVWDTEAF
-	TRBV11-2	TRBJ2-1	ASSPRAPREYSYNEQF
TRBD1	TRBV9	TRBJ1-1	ASSARTGGAEAF
-	TRBV3-1/TRBV3-2	TRBJ2-1	ASSPSLGGGYNEQF
TRBD2	TRBV19	TRBJ2-1	ATSGRSYNEQF
TRBD1	TRBV2	TRBJ1-6	ASQDRGQYSPLH
TRBD1	TRBV12-5	TRBJ2-2	ASGTDRGTGELF
-	TRBV19	TRBJ1-5	ASSIWNYYGNQPQH